A single sample gave rise to the 19 T cell receptor beta chains below, sequenced in a study of neurological immune-mediated disorders (dated by TCRdb to the late 2010s). The method was 5' RACE. The run used an Illumina HiSeq 2500. The raw public data were reprocessed by TCRdb itself: fastp quality trimming at Q25, MiXCR clonotype calling, in-frame beta chains only. Records with the same CDR3 protein are collapsed into one entry carrying the most frequent genes and DNA. This sample is represented by roughly 38,000 distinct CDR3 sequences; 2.5% of them were singletons. The ten largest account for 12% of the sample. The sample was PBMCs. The receptors here all came from a man aged 25 to 40 with multiple sclerosis.

This clonotype has at least ten counts. V usage is TRBV12-3 or TRBV12-4 and J usage is TRBJ2-3; no clear D gene. The CDR3 covers 14 residues. Trimming removed 5 bases from V and 2 bases from J, with 11 bases in between. The CDR3 sequence is CASSRDGNTDTQYF. CDR3 coding DNA: TGTGCCAGCAGTCGAGACGGAAACACAGATACGCAGTATTTT.

This clonotype was counted many times. The chain links TRBV20-1 to TRBJ2-7; the match to TRBD1 covers 12 bases. Trimming cost V 3 bases and J 6 bases; bases outside gene matches: 9. Germline V gene data show CDR1 as DFQATT and CDR2 as SNEGSKA (reference sequence). CDR3 size: 15 residues. CDR3 sequence reads: CSASPGTGGKSEQYF. The CDR3 nucleotides read TGCAGTGCTAGCCCCGGGACAGGGGGCAAGAGCGAGCAGTACTTC.

This clonotype was recorded at least ten times. The CDR3 DNA reads as TGTGCCAGCAGTCTAACGTCAGATACGCAGTATTTT. Its translation: CASSLTSDTQYF. The chain carries TRBV12-3 or TRBV12-4 and TRBJ2-3, with D uncertain. Trimming pared 5 bases from V and 4 bases from J, leaving 7 bases between. The CDR3 is 12 amino acids.

This clonotype was seen many times. This chain uses TRBV20-1 with TRBJ2-5, with TRBD1 matching 7 bases. The CDR3 consists of 13 residues. Germline values: CDR1 DFQATT, CDR2 SNEGSKA (reference sequence). The V gene end was trimmed by 4 bases and the J gene end by 5 bases; junction bases not matched to a gene: 7. CDR3 loop: CSATLTGDETQYF. The CDR3 bases are TGCAGTGCTACCCTAACAGGGGATGAGACCCAGTACTTC.

In its sample, this clonotype was seen many times. The chain is built from TRBV20-1 and TRBJ2-7; TRBD2 matches at 7 bases. The CDR3 is 13 amino acids. Germline CDR1 DFQATT, CDR2 SNEGSKA (reference sequence). Unmatched junction bases numbered 5, after V lost 2 bases and J lost 4 bases. The CDR3 sequence is CSARSAGVYEQYF. The CDR3 DNA reads as TGCAGTGCTAGATCCGCGGGAGTATACGAGCAGTACTTC.

In this sample, this clonotype turned up many times. This chain uses TRBV7-3 with TRBJ2-3, with D perhaps matching TRBD2 (5 bases). Germline V lookup: CDR1 SGHTA, CDR2 FQGTGA. V gave up 5 bases and J gave up 1 base, with 25 bases separating them. The CDR3 contains 19 residues. This chain's CDR3 is CASSPQSGNDPRGTDTQYF. CDR3 DNA: TGTGCCAGCAGCCCTCAAAGCGGCAACGACCCCCGTGGCACAGATACGCAGTATTTT.

This clonotype was observed many times. This chain joins TRBV10-2 and TRBJ2-1; 11 bases are a match to TRBD2. The CDR3 runs to 17 residues. Germline V gene sequence: CDR1 WSHSY, CDR2 SAAADI. Trimming at V came to 8 bases and at J to 4 bases, leaving 13 bases not matched to a gene. CDR3 in amino acids: CASSSTAGTSGYNEQFF. The CDR3 DNA sequence: TGCGCCAGCTCTTCTACGGCCGGGACTAGCGGTTACAATGAGCAGTTCTTC.

This clonotype has ten or more counts. The chain couples TRBV20-1 to TRBJ2-1, with 8 bases aligning to TRBD2. With V trimmed by 0 bases and J by 8 bases, 18 bases remained unmatched. Germline V gene sequence: CDR1 DFQATT, CDR2 SNEGSKA (reference sequence). The CDR3 is 18 residues long. The CDR3 spells CSARERYSGLVLHYEQFF. CDR3 DNA: TGCAGTGCTAGAGAAAGATATTCGGGACTAGTCCTACACTATGAGCAGTTCTTC.

This clonotype has ten or more counts. The chain employs TRBV20-1 and TRBJ2-1; TRBD2 agrees at 8 bases. The V and J ends lost 7 bases and 7 bases, in that order; junction bases with no gene match: 6. The CDR3 totals 12 residues. Germline V gene lookup returns CDR1 DFQATT and CDR2 SNEGSKA (reference sequence). Here the CDR3 DNA reads TGCAGTGAGGGTATAGCGGGAAATGAGCAGTTCTTC. Protein sequence: CSEGIAGNEQFF.

This clonotype was detected a few times. The V and J genes are TRBV5-1 and TRBJ2-7, with 10 bases identical to TRBD2. Germline CDR1 is SGHRS and CDR2 is YFSETQ. This CDR3 is 15 amino acids long. The V segment lost 4 bases and the J segment 1 base; nucleotides outside the gene matches: 5. The CDR3 spells CASSELAGISYEQYF. CDR3 nucleotides: TGCGCCAGCAGCGAACTAGCGGGGATTTCCTACGAGCAGTACTTC.

This chain connects TRBV7-2 to TRBJ1-1; TRBD1 is a possible D gene (5 bases). The CDR3 runs to 14 residues. Trimming cost V 1 base and J 4 bases, with 10 bases left between them. Germline CDR1 is SGHTA and CDR2 is FQGNSA. CDR3 region: CASSLGKGSTEAFF. The CDR3 nucleotides are TGTGCCAGCAGCTTAGGGAAGGGGTCCACTGAAGCTTTCTTT.

This clonotype was observed many times. The gene calls are TRBV5-1 and TRBJ1-1; 7 bases align to TRBD1. CDR1 and CDR2 from the germline V gene are SGHRS and YFSETQ. There are 15 residues in the CDR3. V shed 5 bases, J shed 2 bases, and the junction held 9 bases outside the gene matches. As DNA, the CDR3 is TGCGCCAGCAGGAGATCGAGAGGGGGCAACACTGAAGCTTTCTTT. This translates into CASRRSRGGNTEAFF.

This clonotype was counted many times. The V and J genes are TRBV18 and TRBJ1-2; D ambiguous. Germline CDR1 is KGHSH and CDR2 is LQKENI. The V end lost 6 bases, the J end lost 0 bases, and 8 bases lay between the germline ends. The CDR3 length is 13 residues. CDR3 nucleotides: TGTGCCAGCTCCTCCTTAGCTAACTATGGCTACACCTTC. It encodes CASSSLANYGYTF.

This clonotype came up many times. The chain uses TRBV7-2 and TRBJ2-5; TRBD2 agrees at 8 bases. The trim removed 5 bases at V and 0 bases at J, leaving 8 bases unmatched. Germline CDR1 and CDR2: SGHTA and FQGNSA. This CDR3 has 16 amino acids. Here the CDR3 reads CASSPHGRGDQETQYF. The CDR3 DNA reads as TGTGCCAGCAGCCCTCACGGGAGGGGCGACCAAGAGACCCAGTACTTC.

This clonotype was seen ten or more times. The chain combines TRBV28 with TRBJ2-7, with 7 bases fitting TRBD1. There are 14 residues in the CDR3. In germline, CDR1 is MDHEN, CDR2 SYDVKM. Unmatched junction bases numbered 7, after V lost 5 bases and J lost 3 bases. CDR3 amino acids: CASSAGTVLYEQYF. CDR3 nucleotide sequence: TGTGCCAGCAGTGCCGGGACAGTACTCTACGAGCAGTACTTC.

This clonotype was seen ten or more times. This sequence joins TRBV20-1 and TRBJ2-2; D call uncertain. CDR1 is DFQATT, CDR2 SNEGSKA, per germline (reference sequence). The V end was cut by 3 bases, the J end by 5 bases, with 10 bases between. The CDR3 is 13 amino acids. This chain's CDR3 is CSARNVATGELFF. DNA for the CDR3: TGCAGTGCTAGGAATGTTGCGACCGGGGAGCTGTTTTTT.

This clonotype was detected many times. The chain has TRBV15 and TRBJ2-3, with 7 bases identical to TRBD1. There are 13 residues in the CDR3. V lost 10 bases and J lost 2; bases outside the gene matches: 6. Per germline, CDR1 LNHNV and CDR2 YYDKDF (reference sequence). CDR3 nucleotide sequence: TGTGCCATCCGGGACAGCCCCACAGATACGCAGTATTTT. Protein: CAIRDSPTDTQYF.

In its sample, this clonotype was seen many times. This chain connects TRBV20-1 to TRBJ2-7; 7 bases fit TRBD2. This CDR3 is 16 amino acids long. In germline, CDR1 is DFQATT, CDR2 SNEGSKA (reference sequence). With V trimmed by 0 bases and J by 6 bases, 14 bases remained unmatched. CDR3 residues: CSARDKASGVLTEQYF. The CDR3 bases are TGCAGTGCTAGAGATAAGGCTAGCGGAGTCCTTACCGAGCAGTACTTC.

This rearrangement joins TRBV6-1 to TRBJ2-7; no definite D call. The CDR3 has 14 amino acids. Between the trimmed V and J ends, which lost 0 bases and 1 base, there was a span of 7 bases. Germline values: CDR1 MNHNS, CDR2 SASEGT. CDR3 DNA sequence: TGTGCCAGCAGTGAAGCTCTCTTATCCTACGAGCAGTACTTC. Its translation is CASSEALLSYEQYF.